This T cell receptor (beta chain) stems from a study of blood T cell repertoires in COVID-19. Overall study: Some COVID-19 samples were acute and others convalescent; all came from the United States, Italy and Spain. The cDNA or gDNA used as material had been derived from T cells, B-cell-depleted T cells, or PBMCs.

Per the authors' pipeline: Amplification with reference gene primers provided the estimates of nucleated cell counts. TCRdb's table, derived via immunoSEQ multiplex PCR, lists solely in-frame clones and lacks some. The DNA was the basis for D and trimming; V, J and clone size are from that table. Of around 400,000 clones listed, roughly 80% are singletons. Cohort assignment relied on participant-reported clinical history. The trim removed 3 bases at V and 11 bases at J, leaving 15 bases unmatched. Per germline, CDR1 MGHRA and CDR2 YSYEKL. CDR3 length equals 15 residues. V is TRBV4-1 and J is TRBJ1-1, with 7 nucleotides matching TRBD1. The sample comprised PBMCs or T cells enriched from blood (not recorded which). The sequence came from a woman between 50 and 59 years old who had recovered from COVID-19. CDR3 sequence (DNA): TGCGCCAGCAGCCAGGATCCGGGACAGATTTCTGGTGCTTTCTTT. Translation gives CASSQDPGQISGAFF.